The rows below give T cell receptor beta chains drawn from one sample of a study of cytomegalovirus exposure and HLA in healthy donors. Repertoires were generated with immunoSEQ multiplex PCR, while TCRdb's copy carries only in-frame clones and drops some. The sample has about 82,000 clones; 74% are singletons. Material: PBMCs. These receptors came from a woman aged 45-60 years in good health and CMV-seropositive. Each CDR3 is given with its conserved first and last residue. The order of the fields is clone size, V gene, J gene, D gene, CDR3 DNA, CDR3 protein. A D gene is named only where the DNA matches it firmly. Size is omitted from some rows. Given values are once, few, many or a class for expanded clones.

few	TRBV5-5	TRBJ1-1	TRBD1	TGTGCCAGCAGCTCACAGGGGGCGCCGGGCACTGAAGCTTTCTTT	CASSSQGAPGTEAFF
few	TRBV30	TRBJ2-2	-	TGTGCCTGGAGTTCGGGAGCCGGGGAGCTGTTTTTT	CAWSSGAGELFF
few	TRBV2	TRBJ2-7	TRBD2	TGTGCCAGCAGTGAGGACGGGAGGTTCTACGAGCAGTACTTC	CASSEDGRFYEQYF
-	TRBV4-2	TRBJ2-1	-	TGTGCCAGCAGCCAAGATGAGGCGAGAAACAATGAGCAGTTCTTC	CASSQDEARNNEQFF
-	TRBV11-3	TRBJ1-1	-	TGTGCCAGCAGTGCCGAAGCCCGAGGGACTGAAGCTTTCTTT	CASSAEARGTEAFF
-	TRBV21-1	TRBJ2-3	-	TGTGCCAGCAGCCCCCTAGGGAGAGATACGCAGTATTTT	CASSPLGRDTQYF
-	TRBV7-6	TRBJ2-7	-	TGTGCCAGCAGCTTAAACAACGGGGGCTACGAGCAGTACTTC	CASSLNNGGYEQYF
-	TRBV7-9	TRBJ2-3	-	TGTGCCAGCAGCGAAAACCGGGATTCGGATACGCAGTATTTT	CASSENRDSDTQYF
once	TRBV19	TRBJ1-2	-	TGTGCCAGTACCTCAGTGGTTAACTATGGCTACACCTTC	CASTSVVNYGYTF
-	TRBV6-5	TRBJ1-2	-	TGTGCCAGCAGTGCCACGACTGTTGACCGCTATGGCTGCACCTTC	CASSATTVDRYGCTF
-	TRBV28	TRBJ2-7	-	TGTGCCAGCAGTCCCACACGGCGGACAGTAGGGGAGCAGTACTTC	CASSPTRRTVGEQYF
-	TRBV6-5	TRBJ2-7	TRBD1	TGTGCCAGCAGAACGGGAAAGGGGGCCCACGAGCAGTACTTC	CASRTGKGAHEQYF
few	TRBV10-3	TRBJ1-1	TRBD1	TGTGCCATCAGTAAGACAGGGGACACTGAAGCTTTCTTT	CAISKTGDTEAFF
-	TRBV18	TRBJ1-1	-	TGTGCCAGCTCACCAACCCACGAGGTCGTCGGCACTGAAGCTTTCTTT	CASSPTHEVVGTEAFF
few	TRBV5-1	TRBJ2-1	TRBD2	TGCGCCAGCAGCTTGGCAGTCCTCGGCGCCGCGGGGGACAATGAGCAGTTCTTC	CASSLAVLGAAGDNEQFF
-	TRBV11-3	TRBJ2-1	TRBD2	TGTGCCAGCAGCCATCCTCCTAGCGGGACTTACAATGAGCAGTTCTTC	CASSHPPSGTYNEQFF
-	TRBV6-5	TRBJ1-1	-	TGTGCCAGCACCGAGGGGGACGTCAACACTGAAGCTTTCTTT	CASTEGDVNTEAFF
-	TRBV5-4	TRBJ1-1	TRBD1	TGTGCCAGCAGTCGGGACAGGGGGCCAGGTGGCACTGAAGCTTTCTTT	CASSRDRGPGGTEAFF
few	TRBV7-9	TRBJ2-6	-	TGTGCCAGCAGCCAATCTGGGGCCAACGTCCTGACTTTC	CASSQSGANVLTF
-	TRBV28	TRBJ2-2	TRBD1	TGTGCCAGCAGTTCAGGGGGCGCTGGCACCGGGGAGCTGTTTTTT	CASSSGGAGTGELFF